A single T cell receptor beta chain is shown here with its context. These data are taken from a study of monozygotic twins with inflammatory bowel disease. Germline V lookup: CDR1 MNHEY, CDR2 SVGAGI. The CDR3 totals 15 residues. TCRdb reanalyzed the 5' RACE reads and collapses them to one entry per CDR3 protein, without DNA. In all, the sample yields fewer than 550,000 distinct CDR3 sequences. The sample was blood. The receptor was isolated from a human donor with ulcerative colitis or Crohn's disease, or a healthy co-twin of an affected twin (not recorded which). The chain uses TRBV6-5 and TRBJ1-2; with no DNA, the TCRdb D assignment of TRBD1 cannot be verified. CDR3 loop: CASTFSGRPPAGYTF.